A selection of T cell receptor beta chains follows, all from one sample in a study of shared clonotypes between healthy human individuals. Using immunoSEQ multiplex PCR, the repertoire was profiled, and TCRdb retains in-frame clones only, with some absent. The sample has 2.3 million or so clones, more than 85% seen once. Sequenced: naive CD4+ T cells from PBMCs. Receptors were obtained from a man younger than 30 in good health. Some clones in this sample may be carry-over from other donors' samples. CDR3s include the opening cysteine and the closing phenylalanine or tryptophan. Fields, in order: J gene, D gene, V gene, CDR3 protein, CDR3 DNA. D genes are given only for firm matches.

TRBJ2-7 | . | TRBV11-2 | CASSPRFEGPGAYEQYF | TGTGCCAGCAGCCCCAGGTTTGAAGGGCCCGGCGCGTACGAGCAGTACTTC
TRBJ2-7 | . | TRBV5-1 | CASSLVGENYEQYF | TGCGCCAGCAGCTTGGTAGGGGAGAACTACGAGCAGTACTTC
TRBJ1-1 | . | TRBV2 | CASSEGGNTEAFF | TGTGCCAGCAGTGAGGGGGGAAACACTGAAGCTTTCTTT
TRBJ1-5 | . | TRBV6-1 | CASSIHRNSNQPQHF | TGTGCCAGCAGTATCCACAGGAATAGCAATCAGCCCCAGCATTTT
TRBJ2-1 | . | TRBV9 | CASSAESEQFF | TGTGCCAGCAGCGCCGAGAGCGAGCAGTTCTTC
TRBJ1-4 | . | TRBV7-2 | CASSSGRGNEKLFF | TGTGCCAGCAGCTCGGGACGGGGAAATGAAAAACTGTTTTTT
TRBJ2-6 | . | TRBV4-2 | CASSQDSTAGANVLTF | TGTGCCAGCAGCCAAGATAGTACAGCTGGGGCCAACGTCCTGACTTTC
TRBJ1-2 | . | TRBV5-6 | CASSLTGNGYTF | TGTGCCAGCAGCTTGACAGGGAATGGCTACACCTTC
TRBJ1-4 | TRBD1 | TRBV27 | CASSPRQGTPAYLRGNEKLFF | TGTGCCAGCAGTCCGAGACAGGGGACCCCGGCGTATCTGCGGGGAAATGAAAAACTGTTTTTT
TRBJ2-1 | . | TRBV28 | CASSSGANYYNEQFF | TGTGCCAGCAGCTCAGGGGCCAACTACTACAATGAGCAGTTCTTC
TRBJ2-3 | . | TRBV28 | CAIGGGASDTQYF | TGTGCCATCGGCGGGGGCGCTTCGGATACGCAGTATTTT
TRBJ2-7 | TRBD1 | TRBV28 | CASSLGQGSSYEQYF | TGTGCCAGCAGTTTGGGACAGGGATCCTCCTACGAGCAGTACTTC
TRBJ2-3 | . | TRBV7-9 | CASSSQARDTQYF | TGTGCCAGCAGCTCGCAAGCGCGGGATACGCAGTATTTT
TRBJ2-2 | . | TRBV28 | CASRPMRATGELFF | TGTGCCAGCCGTCCTATGAGGGCAACCGGGGAGCTGTTTTTT
TRBJ1-2 | . | TRBV14 | CASSQGMYYGYTF | TGTGCCAGCAGCCAAGGGATGTACTATGGCTACACCTTC
TRBJ2-7 | . | TRBV5-1 | CASRFAGPYEQYF | TGCGCCAGCAGATTCGCCGGGCCCTACGAGCAGTACTTC
TRBJ2-4 | TRBD1 | TRBV7-9 | CASSLGVGGVKNIQYF | TGTGCCAGCAGCTTAGGTGTAGGGGGCGTCAAAAACATTCAGTACTTC
TRBJ2-7 | . | TRBV10-3 | CASDKARDSGEQYF | TGTGCCAGCGATAAGGCAAGGGACTCAGGGGAGCAGTACTTC
TRBJ2-1 | . | TRBV19 | CASSIRGANNEQFF | TGTGCCAGTAGTATCAGGGGCGCGAACAATGAGCAGTTCTTC
TRBJ2-2 | TRBD1 | TRBV28 | CASSLRVRAGGGELFF | TGTGCCAGCAGTTTACGAGTCAGAGCAGGGGGCGGGGAGCTGTTTTTT
TRBJ2-7 | TRBD2 | TRBV7-2 | CASSVMGLAGGPSDEQYF | TGTGCCAGCAGCGTAATGGGTCTGGCGGGAGGGCCAAGTGACGAGCAGTACTTC
TRBJ2-3 | TRBD2 | TRBV7-3 | CASSLRAGGSTDTQYF | TGTGCCAGCAGCTTACGGGCGGGAGGGAGCACAGATACGCAGTATTTT
TRBJ1-2 | . | TRBV21-1 | CASTKDRTNYGYTF | TGTGCCAGCACCAAGGACAGAACTAACTATGGCTACACCTTC
TRBJ2-1 | . | TRBV7-3 | CASSLTGYNEQFF | TGTGCCAGCAGCTTAACTGGATACAATGAGCAGTTCTTC
TRBJ2-7 | TRBD1 | TRBV5-6 | CASSIGDRAWEQYF | TGTGCCAGCAGCATCGGGGACAGGGCCTGGGAGCAGTACTTC
TRBJ1-6 | . | TRBV28 | CASRGGNSPLHF | TGTGCCAGCAGGGGGGGGAATTCACCCCTCCACTTT
TRBJ2-3 | TRBD2 | TRBV7-7 | CASSLDVSSGVGTDTQYF | TGTGCCAGCAGCTTAGACGTCTCTAGCGGAGTAGGCACAGATACGCAGTATTTT
TRBJ1-1 | . | TRBV4-1 | CASSQFRRGEAFF | TGCGCCAGCAGCCAATTTAGAAGGGGAGAAGCTTTCTTT
TRBJ2-3 | . | TRBV27 | CASSSLGPGTDTQYF | TGTGCCAGCAGTTCTCTGGGGCCTGGCACAGATACGCAGTATTTT